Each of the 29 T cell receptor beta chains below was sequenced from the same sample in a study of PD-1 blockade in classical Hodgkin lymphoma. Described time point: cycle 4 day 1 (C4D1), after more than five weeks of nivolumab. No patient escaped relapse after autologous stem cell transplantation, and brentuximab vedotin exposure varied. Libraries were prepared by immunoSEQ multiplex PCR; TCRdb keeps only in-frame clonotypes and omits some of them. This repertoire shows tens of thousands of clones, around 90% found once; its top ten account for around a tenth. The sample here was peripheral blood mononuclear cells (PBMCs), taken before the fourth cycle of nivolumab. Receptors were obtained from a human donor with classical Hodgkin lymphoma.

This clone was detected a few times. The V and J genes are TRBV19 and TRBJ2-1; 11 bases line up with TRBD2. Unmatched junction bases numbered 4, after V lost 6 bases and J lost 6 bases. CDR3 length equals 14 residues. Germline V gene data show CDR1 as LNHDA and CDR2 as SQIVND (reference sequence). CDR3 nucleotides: TGTGCCAGTAGCCTTAGCGGGGGGGCCAATGAGCAGTTCTTC. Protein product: CASSLSGGANEQFF.

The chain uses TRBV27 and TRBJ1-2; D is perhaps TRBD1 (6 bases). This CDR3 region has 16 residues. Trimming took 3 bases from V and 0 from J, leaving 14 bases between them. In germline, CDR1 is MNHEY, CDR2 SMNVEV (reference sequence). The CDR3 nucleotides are TGTGCCAGCAGTTTGATAGGGCAGGGGTCTAACTATGGCTACACCTTC. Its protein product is CASSLIGQGSNYGYTF.

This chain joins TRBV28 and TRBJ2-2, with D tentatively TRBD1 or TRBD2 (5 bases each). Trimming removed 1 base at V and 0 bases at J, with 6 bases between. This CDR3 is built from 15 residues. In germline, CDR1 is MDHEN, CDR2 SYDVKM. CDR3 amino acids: CASSLSGPNTGELFF. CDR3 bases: TGTGCCAGCAGTTTATCGGGACCGAACACCGGGGAGCTGTTTTTT. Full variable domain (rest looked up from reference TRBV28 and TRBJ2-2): DVKVTQSSRYLVKRTGEKVFLECVQDMDHENMFWYRQDPGLGLRLIYFSYDVKMKEKGDIPEGYSVSREKKERFSLILESASTNQTSMYLCASSLSGPNTGELFFGEGSRLTVL.

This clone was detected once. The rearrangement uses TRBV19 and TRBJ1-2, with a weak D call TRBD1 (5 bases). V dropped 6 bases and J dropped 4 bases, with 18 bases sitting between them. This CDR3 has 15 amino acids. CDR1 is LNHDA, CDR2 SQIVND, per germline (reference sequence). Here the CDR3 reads CASRKEQGGGYGYTF. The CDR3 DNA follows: TGTGCCAGTAGGAAGGAGCAGGGTGGCGGCTATGGCTACACCTTC.

Here the CDR3 DNA reads TGTGCCTGGAGTCCTCGGGGGATACACGAGCAGTACTTC. It encodes CAWSPRGIHEQYF. The gene calls are TRBV30 and TRBJ2-7; TRBD2 might be the D (6 bases). The CDR3 spans 13 residues. Between the trimmed V and J ends, which lost 2 bases and 5 bases, there was a span of 13 bases. Germline V lookup: CDR1 GTSNPN, CDR2 SVGIG (reference sequence). Full variable domain (missing parts from reference TRBV30 and TRBJ2-7): SQTIHQWPATLVQPVGSPLSLECTVEGTSNPNLYWYRQAAGRGLQLLFYSVGIGQISSEVPQNLSASRPQDRQFILSSKKLLLSDSGFYLCAWSPRGIHEQYFGPGTRLTVT.

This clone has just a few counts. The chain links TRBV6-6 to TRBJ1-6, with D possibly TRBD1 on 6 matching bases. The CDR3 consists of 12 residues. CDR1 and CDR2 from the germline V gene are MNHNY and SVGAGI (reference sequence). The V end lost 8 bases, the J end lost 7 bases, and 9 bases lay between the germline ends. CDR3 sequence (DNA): TGTGCCAGCTTAAGGGGGAATTCACCCCTCCACTTT. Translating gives CASLRGNSPLHF.

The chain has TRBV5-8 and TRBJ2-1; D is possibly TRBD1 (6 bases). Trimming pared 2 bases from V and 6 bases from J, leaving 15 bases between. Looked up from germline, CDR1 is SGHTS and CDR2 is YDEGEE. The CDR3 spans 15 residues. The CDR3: CASSLRDTLTNEQFF. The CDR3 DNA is TGTGCCAGCAGCTTACGGGACACCCTAACCAATGAGCAGTTCTTC.

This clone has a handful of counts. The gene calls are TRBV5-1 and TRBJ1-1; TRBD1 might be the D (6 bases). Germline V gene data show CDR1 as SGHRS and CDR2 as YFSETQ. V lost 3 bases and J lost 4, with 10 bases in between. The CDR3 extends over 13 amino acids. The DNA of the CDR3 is TGCGCCAGCAGCTGGGGACATGGCACTGAAGCTTTCTTT. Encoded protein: CASSWGHGTEAFF.

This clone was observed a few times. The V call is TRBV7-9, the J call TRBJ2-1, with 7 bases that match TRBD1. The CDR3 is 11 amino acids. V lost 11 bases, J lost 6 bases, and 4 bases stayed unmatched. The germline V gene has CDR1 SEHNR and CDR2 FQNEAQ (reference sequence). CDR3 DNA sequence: TGTGCCGGACACAGGGGCAATGAGCAGTTCTTC. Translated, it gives CAGHRGNEQFF.

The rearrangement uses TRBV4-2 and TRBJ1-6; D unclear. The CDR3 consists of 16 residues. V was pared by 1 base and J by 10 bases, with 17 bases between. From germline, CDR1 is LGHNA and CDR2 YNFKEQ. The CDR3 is CASSQAQPVVGSPLHF. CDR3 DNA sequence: TGTGCCAGCAGCCAAGCGCAGCCCGTGGTAGGATCACCCCTCCACTTT.

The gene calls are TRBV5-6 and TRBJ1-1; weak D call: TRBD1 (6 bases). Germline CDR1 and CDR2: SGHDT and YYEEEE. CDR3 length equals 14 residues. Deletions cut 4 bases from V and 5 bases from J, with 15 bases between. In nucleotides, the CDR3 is TGTGCCAGCAGCCAAAAAACAGGGTCAACTGAAGCTTTCTTT. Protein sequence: CASSQKTGSTEAFF.

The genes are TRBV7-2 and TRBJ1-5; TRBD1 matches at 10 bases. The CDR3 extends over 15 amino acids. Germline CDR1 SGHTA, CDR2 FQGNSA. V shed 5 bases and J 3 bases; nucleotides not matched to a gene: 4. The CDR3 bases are TGTGCCAGCAGCCTGGACAGGGGGGACAATCAGCCCCAGCATTTT. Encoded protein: CASSLDRGDNQPQHF.

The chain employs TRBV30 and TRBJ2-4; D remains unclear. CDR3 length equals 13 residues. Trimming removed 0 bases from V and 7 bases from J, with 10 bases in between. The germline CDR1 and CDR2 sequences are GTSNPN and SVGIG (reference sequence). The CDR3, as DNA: TGTGCCTGGAGTGTACTGCTGGGGAACATTCAGTACTTC. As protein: CAWSVLLGNIQYF. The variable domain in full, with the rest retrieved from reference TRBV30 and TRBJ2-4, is SQTIHQWPATLVQPVGSPLSLECTVEGTSNPNLYWYRQAAGRGLQLLFYSVGIGQISSEVPQNLSASRPQDRQFILSSKKLLLSDSGFYLCAWSVLLGNIQYFGAGTRLSVL.

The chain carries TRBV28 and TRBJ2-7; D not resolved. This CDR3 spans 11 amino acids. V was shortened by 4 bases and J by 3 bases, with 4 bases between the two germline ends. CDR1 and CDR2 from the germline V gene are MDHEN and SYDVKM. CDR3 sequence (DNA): TGTGCCAGCAGTTCTTTCTACGAGCAGTACTTC. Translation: CASSSFYEQYF.

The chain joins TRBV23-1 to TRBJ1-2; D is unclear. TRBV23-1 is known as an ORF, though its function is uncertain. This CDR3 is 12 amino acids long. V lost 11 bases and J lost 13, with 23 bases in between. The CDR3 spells CAQQSDGRVCTF. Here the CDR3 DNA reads TGCGCCCAGCAGTCAGATGGGCGTGTCTGCACCTTC.

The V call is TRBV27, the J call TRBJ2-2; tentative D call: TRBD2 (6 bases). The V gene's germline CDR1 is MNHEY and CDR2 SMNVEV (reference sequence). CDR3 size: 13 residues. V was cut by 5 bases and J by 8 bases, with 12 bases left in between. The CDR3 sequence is CASSPQGGGELFF. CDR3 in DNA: TGTGCCAGCAGTCCCCAGGGAGGTGGGGAGCTGTTTTTT.

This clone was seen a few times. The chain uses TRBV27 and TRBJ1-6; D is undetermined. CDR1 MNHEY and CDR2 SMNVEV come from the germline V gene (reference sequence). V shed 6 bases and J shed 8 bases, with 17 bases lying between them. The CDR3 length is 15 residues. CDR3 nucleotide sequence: TGTGCCAGCAGAAAGGACGATCTCGGATATTCACCCCTCCACTTT. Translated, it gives CASRKDDLGYSPLHF.

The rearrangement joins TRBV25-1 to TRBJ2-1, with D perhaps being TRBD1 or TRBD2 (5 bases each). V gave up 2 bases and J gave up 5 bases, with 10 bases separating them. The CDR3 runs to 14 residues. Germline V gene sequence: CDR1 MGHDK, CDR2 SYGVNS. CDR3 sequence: CASSEPGPHNEQFF. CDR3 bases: TGTGCCAGCAGTGAACCGGGGCCCCACAATGAGCAGTTCTTC.

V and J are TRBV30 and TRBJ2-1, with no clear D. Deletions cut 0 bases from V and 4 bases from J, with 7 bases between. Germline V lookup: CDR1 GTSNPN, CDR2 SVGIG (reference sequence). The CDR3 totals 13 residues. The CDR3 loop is CAWSVGPYNEQFF. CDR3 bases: TGTGCCTGGAGTGTAGGGCCTTACAATGAGCAGTTCTTC.

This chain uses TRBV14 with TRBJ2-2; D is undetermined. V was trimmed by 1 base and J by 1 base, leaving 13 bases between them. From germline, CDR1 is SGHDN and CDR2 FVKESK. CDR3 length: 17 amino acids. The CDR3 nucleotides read TGTGCCAGCAGCCAAGTGATTCAGGTCGGGAACACCGGGGAGCTGTTTTTT. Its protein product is CASSQVIQVGNTGELFF.

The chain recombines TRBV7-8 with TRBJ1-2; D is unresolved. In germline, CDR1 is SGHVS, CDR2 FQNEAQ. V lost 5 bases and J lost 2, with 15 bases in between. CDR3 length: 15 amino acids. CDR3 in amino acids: CASSLWLGQNYGYTF. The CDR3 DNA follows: TGTGCCAGCAGCCTCTGGTTGGGCCAAAACTATGGCTACACCTTC. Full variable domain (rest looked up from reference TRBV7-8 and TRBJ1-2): GAGVSQSPRYKVAKRGQDVALRCDPISGHVSLFWYQQALGQGPEFLTYFQNEAQLDKSGLPSDRFFAERPEGSVSTLKIQRTQQEDSAVYLCASSLWLGQNYGYTFGSGTRLTVV.

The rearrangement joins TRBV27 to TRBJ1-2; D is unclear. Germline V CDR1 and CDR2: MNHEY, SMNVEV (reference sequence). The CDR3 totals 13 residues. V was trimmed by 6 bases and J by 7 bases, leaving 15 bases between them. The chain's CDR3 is CASSLGGKGGYTF. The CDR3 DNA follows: TGTGCCAGCAGCCTGGGAGGGAAGGGTGGCTACACCTTC.

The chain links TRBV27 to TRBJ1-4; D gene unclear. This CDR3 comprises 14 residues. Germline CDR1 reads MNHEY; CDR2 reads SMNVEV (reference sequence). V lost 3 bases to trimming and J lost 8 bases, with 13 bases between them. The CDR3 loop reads CASSFVGKEEKLFF. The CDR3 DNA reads TGTGCCAGCAGTTTCGTGGGAAAAGAAGAAAAACTGTTTTTT.

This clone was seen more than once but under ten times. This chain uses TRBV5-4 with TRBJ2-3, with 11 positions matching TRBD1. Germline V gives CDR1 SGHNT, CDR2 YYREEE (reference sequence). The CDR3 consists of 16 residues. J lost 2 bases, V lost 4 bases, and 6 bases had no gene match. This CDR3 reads CASSPHGQGATDTQYF. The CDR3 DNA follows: TGTGCCAGCAGCCCCCACGGACAGGGGGCCACAGATACGCAGTATTTT.

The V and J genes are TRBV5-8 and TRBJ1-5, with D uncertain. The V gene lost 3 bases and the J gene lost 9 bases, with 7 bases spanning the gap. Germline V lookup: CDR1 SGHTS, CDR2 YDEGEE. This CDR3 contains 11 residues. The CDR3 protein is CASSSLGPQHF. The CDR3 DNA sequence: TGTGCCAGCAGCTCACTTGGGCCCCAGCATTTT.

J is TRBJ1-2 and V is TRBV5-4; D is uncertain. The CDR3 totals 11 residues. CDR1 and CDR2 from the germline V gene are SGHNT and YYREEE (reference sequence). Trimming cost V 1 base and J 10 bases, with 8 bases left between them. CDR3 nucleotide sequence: TGTGCCAGCAGCTTGTGGGCGATCTACACCTTC. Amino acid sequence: CASSLWAIYTF.

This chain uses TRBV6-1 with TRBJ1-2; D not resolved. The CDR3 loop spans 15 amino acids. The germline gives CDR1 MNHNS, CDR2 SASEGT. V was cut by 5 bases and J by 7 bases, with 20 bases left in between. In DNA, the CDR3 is TGTGCCAGCAGTCATGGAGCGGGCTTCTATCCTGGCTACACCTTC. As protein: CASSHGAGFYPGYTF.

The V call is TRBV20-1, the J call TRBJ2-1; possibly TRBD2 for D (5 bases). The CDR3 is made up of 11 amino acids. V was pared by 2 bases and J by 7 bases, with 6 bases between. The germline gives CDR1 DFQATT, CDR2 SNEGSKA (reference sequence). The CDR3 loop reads CSARSGNEQFF. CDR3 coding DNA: TGCAGTGCTAGATCGGGAAATGAGCAGTTCTTC.

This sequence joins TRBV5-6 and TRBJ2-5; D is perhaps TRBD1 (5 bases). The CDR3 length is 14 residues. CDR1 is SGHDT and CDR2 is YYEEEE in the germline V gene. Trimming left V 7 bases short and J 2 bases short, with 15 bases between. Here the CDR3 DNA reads TGTGCCAGCGGTCTTGGGGCGGTGCAAGAGACCCAGTACTTC. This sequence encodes CASGLGAVQETQYF.